The sequence of this TCR beta chain was determined in a study of T cell changes during pregnancy in multiple sclerosis. TCRdb keeps only in-frame clones here, not all; method: immunoSEQ multiplex PCR. This sample has 17,000 or so clones, with approximately 96% found just once. V was clipped by 4 bases and J by 0 bases; unmatched bases: 1. Germline-derived CDR1 and CDR2 are KGHSH and LQKENI. The CDR3 is made up of 15 amino acids. The material sequenced was peripheral blood, taken in the third trimester of pregnancy. The clonotype comes from a female donor with multiple sclerosis, enrolled in a pregnancy study. The chain uses TRBV18 and TRBJ1-5; 9 bases agree with TRBD1. The CDR3 region is CASSRQGVSNQPQHF. CDR3 DNA sequence: TGTGCCAGCTCACGACAGGGGGTTAGCAATCAGCCCCAGCATTTT.